This paragraph covers one T cell receptor beta chain sequence. Its antigen remains unidentified. Base qualities are missing; no much larger clone stands one base away. Per the germline V gene, SGHDT is the CDR1 and YYEEEE is the CDR2. The V end loses 3 bases and the J end loses 15 bases, and a stretch of 13 bases separates them. Including the terminal cysteine and phenylalanine, the CDR3 comprises 11 residues. The sequence is cut down to CDR3 DNA, 33 bases in frame from base 1. This sample is drawn from a study of T cell responses to AZD1222 COVID-19 vaccine (dated by TCRdb to about 2021). In the study overall: AZD1222 recipients given second doses at about 4 weeks or at about 12 weeks were pooled, since spike-specific TCR depth and breadth were not found to differ between the two schedules. TCR sequencing was performed for roughly 240 trial participants, of whom 207 were given two doses of AZD1222 and about 25 were given two doses of MenACWY control vaccine. Trial participants were enrolled into age subgroups of 18-55, 56-69 and 70-plus years, which contained 148, 28 and 57 TCR-sequenced participants, respectively. Results the study describes overall, beyond this receptor: After two AZD1222 doses, both the breadth and the depth of spike-specific TCRs were significantly higher than at day 0 and than in MenACWY recipients. Conclusions about previously exposed vaccinees are limited, since just six or seven AZD1222 recipients were seropositive for SARS-CoV-2 at baseline. Participants were mostly white British, with more females than males. The authors suggested clonal diversity may have been underestimated. The whole spike protein was spanned by vaccine-associated CD4 TCRs, and dominant responses were seen in regions 160-218 and 743-854. Because no day 14 peak-response samples were available, repertoires were characterized only after the peak T cell response. Nearly half of unique spike-specific TCRs reportedly recognized epitopes outside regions mutated in the B.1.351 and B.1.1.7 variants. In the small 56-69-year group, the increase in depth fell short of significance, most likely because of low power.

The CDR3 regions of human TCRbeta chains were analyzed by immunosequencing. The original methods were these. Repertoire TCRs were checked for matches against a reference library of SARS-CoV-2-specific TCRs that had been generated using the MIRA antigen-specificity platform. Breadth meant the fraction of unique TCRs that were SARS-CoV-2-associated, whereas depth meant the fraction of total T cells that were SARS-CoV-2-associated. Using the MIRA data, each spike-specific TCR was assigned both to the spike region to which the TCR was reactive and to a CD4 or CD8 class. Log10-transformed breadth and depth values were compared by one-way ANOVA with Sidak's multiple comparisons tests. TCRdb provides this immuneACCESS table in a form limited to in-frame rearrangements. Some clones are lacking; in checked studies, under half of them reflect an unresolved V gene, and why the rest are absent is not known. V, J and clone size are taken as reported in that table, and D and trimming were inferred from the DNA itself. Present in this sample are 150,000 to 200,000 clones, about 89% of which were seen just once. Approximately 1.6% of the sample is held by the ten biggest clonotypes.

According to the study, the label for this sample's time point signals: baseline before first vaccination. Samples from vaccinated people were obtained from the UK trials COV001 and COV002, which included a single-blind randomized controlled phase 2/3 trial of AZD1222 (ChAdOx1 nCoV-19) in healthy adults. For TCRbeta chain sequencing, PBMC samples from trial participants were taken at day 0 and at day 28 after the second dose. The TCR was taken from an adult in good health. The chain couples TRBV5-6 to TRBJ2-1, with a tentative D gene TRBD2 over 6 matching bases. This specimen consisted of peripheral blood, obtained on day 0 of AZD1222 vaccination. DNA sequence: TGTGCCAGCAGCTGGGACTCCGGGCTGTTCTTC. It is translated as CASSWDSGLFF.